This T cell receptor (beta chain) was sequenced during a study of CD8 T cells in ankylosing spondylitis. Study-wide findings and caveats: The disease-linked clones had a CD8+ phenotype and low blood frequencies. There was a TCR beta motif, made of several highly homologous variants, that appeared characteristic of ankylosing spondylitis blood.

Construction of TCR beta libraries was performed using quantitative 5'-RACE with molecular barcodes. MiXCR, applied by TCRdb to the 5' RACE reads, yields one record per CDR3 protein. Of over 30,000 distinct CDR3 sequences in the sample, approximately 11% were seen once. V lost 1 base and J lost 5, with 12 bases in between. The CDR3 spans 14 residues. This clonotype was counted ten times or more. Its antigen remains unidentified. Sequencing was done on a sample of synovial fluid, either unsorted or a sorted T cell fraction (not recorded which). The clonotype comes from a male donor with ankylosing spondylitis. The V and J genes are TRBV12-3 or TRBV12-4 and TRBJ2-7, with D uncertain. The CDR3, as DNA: TGTGCCAGCAGTTTAGGGCGGTTGGGCCACGAGCAGTACTTC. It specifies CASSLGRLGHEQYF.